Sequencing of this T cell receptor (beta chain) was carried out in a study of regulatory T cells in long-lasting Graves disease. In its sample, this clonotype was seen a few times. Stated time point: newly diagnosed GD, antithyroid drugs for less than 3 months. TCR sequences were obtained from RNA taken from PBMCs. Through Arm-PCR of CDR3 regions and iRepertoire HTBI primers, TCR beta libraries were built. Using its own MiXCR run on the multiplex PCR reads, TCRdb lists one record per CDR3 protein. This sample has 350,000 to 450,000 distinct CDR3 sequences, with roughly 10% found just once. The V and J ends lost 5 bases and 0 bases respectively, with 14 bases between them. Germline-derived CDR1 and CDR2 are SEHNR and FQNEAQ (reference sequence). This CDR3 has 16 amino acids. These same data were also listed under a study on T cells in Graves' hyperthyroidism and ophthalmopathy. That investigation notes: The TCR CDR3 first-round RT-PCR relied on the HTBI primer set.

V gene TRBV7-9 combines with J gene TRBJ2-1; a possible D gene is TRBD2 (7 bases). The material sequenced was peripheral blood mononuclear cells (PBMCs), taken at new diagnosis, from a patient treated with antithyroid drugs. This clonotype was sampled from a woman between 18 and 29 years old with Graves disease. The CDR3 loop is CASSPWGGPSYNEQFF. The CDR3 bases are TGTGCCAGCAGCCCCTGGGGGGGCCCCTCCTACAATGAGCAGTTCTTC.